This T cell receptor (beta chain) was retrieved from a study of T cells in Graves' hyperthyroidism and ophthalmopathy. General study findings and limits: Clonotypes that were expanded in thyroid above 0.001 mostly appeared in blood too. From stable hyperthyroidism, ophthalmopathy was set apart by a 13 V-J model.

Amplified regions were TCR beta CDR3 sequences from RNA transcripts. HTBI primers were the set used in a first-round RT-PCR of the TCR CDR3. TCRdb re-called the multiplex PCR reads with MiXCR, one entry per CDR3 protein. The sample records approximately 250,000 distinct CDR3 sequences, 24% being singletons. In germline, CDR1 is LNHNV, CDR2 YYDKDF (reference sequence). V lost 0 bases, J lost 12 bases, and 12 bases lay in between. The CDR3 covers 12 residues. Diagnoses were made from clinical symptoms, serum measures (thyroxine and TRAb), thyroid ultrasound and orbital computed tomography. PBMCs were collected from a roughly 9.7 ml volume of fresh peripheral blood. This clonotype was seen at least ten times. Its target is unknown.

The chain is built from TRBV15 and TRBJ2-7; D remains ambiguous. The receptor's source is a middle-aged woman with Graves' ophthalmopathy. The sample taken for sequencing was blood. CDR3 region: CATSRDRIRLYF. CDR3 sequence (DNA): TGTGCCACCAGCAGAGATCGGATTAGATTGTACTTC.